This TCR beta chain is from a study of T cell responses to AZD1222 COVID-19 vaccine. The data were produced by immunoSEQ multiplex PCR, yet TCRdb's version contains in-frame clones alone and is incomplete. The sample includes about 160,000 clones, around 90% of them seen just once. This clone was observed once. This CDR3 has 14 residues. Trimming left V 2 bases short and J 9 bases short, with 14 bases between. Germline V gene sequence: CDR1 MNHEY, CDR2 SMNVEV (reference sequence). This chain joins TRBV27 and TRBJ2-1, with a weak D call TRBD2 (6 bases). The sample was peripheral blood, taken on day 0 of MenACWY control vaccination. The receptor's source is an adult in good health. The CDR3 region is CASSLPAVGGEQFF. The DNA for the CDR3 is TGTGCCAGCAGTTTACCTGCAGTGGGGGGTGAGCAGTTCTTC.